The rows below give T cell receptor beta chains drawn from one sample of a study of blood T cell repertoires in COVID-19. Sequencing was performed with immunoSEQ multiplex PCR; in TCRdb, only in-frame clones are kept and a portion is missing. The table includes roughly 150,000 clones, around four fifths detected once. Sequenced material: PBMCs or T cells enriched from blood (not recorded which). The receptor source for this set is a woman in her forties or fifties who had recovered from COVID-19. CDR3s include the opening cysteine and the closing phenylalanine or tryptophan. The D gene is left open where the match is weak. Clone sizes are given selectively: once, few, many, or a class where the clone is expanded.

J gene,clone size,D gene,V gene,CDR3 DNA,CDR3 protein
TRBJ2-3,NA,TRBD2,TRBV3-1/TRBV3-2,TGTGCCAGCAGCCAAGATCCGGTCGCGGGGGGGAGCACAGATACGCAGTATTTT,CASSQDPVAGGSTDTQYF
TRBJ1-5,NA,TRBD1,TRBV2,TGTGCCAGCAGTAGACAGGGCGGGAATCAGCCCCAGCATTTT,CASSRQGGNQPQHF
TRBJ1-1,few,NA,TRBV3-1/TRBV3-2,TGTGCCAGCAGCCAAGATCAAAGGGACATAGCTTTCTTT,CASSQDQRDIAFF
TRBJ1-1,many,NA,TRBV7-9,TGTGCCAGCAGCTTAGCTCTGGCAGGCAACACTGAAGCTTTCTTT,CASSLALAGNTEAFF
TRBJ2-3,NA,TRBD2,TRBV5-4,TGTGCCAGCAGCTTCACAGGACTAGCGGGGGGCCTTGGAGATACGCAGTATTTT,CASSFTGLAGGLGDTQYF
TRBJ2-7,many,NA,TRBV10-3,TGTGCCATCAGTGATTTGGGAGGGGGGATCTCCTACGAGCAGTACTTC,CAISDLGGGISYEQYF
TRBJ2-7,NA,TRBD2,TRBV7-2,TGTGCCAGCAGCTTAGGTTCTGGTGGGGGGGCCTACGAGCAGTACTTC,CASSLGSGGGAYEQYF
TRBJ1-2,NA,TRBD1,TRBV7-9,TGTGCCAGCAGCTCCGGCCTTGGCAGGGGGAAGGCTAACTATGGCTACACCTTC,CASSSGLGRGKANYGYTF
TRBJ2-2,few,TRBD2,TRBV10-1,TGCGCCAGCAGAAAGCGGGGGGATAACACCGGGGAGCTGTTTTTT,CASRKRGDNTGELFF
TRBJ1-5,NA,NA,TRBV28,TGTGCCAGCAGCCTCCGGGGGCCCCAGCATTTT,CASSLRGPQHF
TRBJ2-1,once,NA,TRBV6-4,TGTGCCAGCAGCCAAGGCGGAACCTACAATGAGCAGTTCTTC,CASSQGGTYNEQFF
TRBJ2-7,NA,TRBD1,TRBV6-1,TGTGCCAGCAGTGAGGGACAGCAGTCCTACGAGCAGTACTTC,CASSEGQQSYEQYF
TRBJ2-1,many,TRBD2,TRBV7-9,TGTGCCAGCAGCTTATGGCTAGCGGGGAGTTTGGATGAGCAGTTCTTC,CASSLWLAGSLDEQFF
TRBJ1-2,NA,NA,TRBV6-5,TGTGCCAGCAGTCAACGGGGGGATGGAGATGGCTACACCTTC,CASSQRGDGDGYTF
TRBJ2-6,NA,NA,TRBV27,TGTGCCAGCAGTAAGCCCTCTGAGGCTGGGGCCAACGTCCTGACTTTC,CASSKPSEAGANVLTF
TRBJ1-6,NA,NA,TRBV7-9,TGTGCCAGCAGCACCGGACGGGGGGATAGCTCACCCCTCCACTTT,CASSTGRGDSSPLHF
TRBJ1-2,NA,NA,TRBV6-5,TGTGCCAGCAGTTACTCGATAACAGGGAACTATGGCTACACCTTC,CASSYSITGNYGYTF
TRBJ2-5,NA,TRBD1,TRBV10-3,TGTGCCAGCCTGGGACAGGGGTTGGGGGAGACCCAGTACTTC,CASLGQGLGETQYF
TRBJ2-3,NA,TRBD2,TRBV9,TGTGCCAGCAGCTCCAATCGGGCGGGGGGTTCCACAGATACGCAGTATTTT,CASSSNRAGGSTDTQYF
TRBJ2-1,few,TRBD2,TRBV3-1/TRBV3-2,TGTGCCGCGGGGAGCGGGGGGGCCAGGTATGAGCAGTTCTTC,CAAGSGGARYEQFF
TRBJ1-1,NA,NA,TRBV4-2,TGTGCCAGCAGCCCTTCAGAGGGAACCTACACTGAAGCTTTCTTT,CASSPSEGTYTEAFF
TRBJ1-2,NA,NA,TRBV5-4,TGTGCCAGCAGCTTCGGTTCAGGTTATTGGGGCTACACCTTC,CASSFGSGYWGYTF
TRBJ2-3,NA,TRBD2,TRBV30,TGTGCCTGGTCTCTAGCGGGGGGGGGCACAGATACGCAGTATTTT,CAWSLAGGGTDTQYF
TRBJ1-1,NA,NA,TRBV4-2,TGTGCCAGCAGCCACTCGGGGAGTGGCACTGAAGCTTTCTTT,CASSHSGSGTEAFF
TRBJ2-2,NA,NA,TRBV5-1,TGCGCCAGCAGCTTGTCGGGGGACACCGGGGAGCTGTTTTTT,CASSLSGDTGELFF
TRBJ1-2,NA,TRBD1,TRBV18,TGTGCCAGCTCATCCGGGACAGCTAACTATGGCTACACCTTC,CASSSGTANYGYTF
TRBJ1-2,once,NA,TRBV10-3,TGTGCCATCAGTGATGGCAAGGGAGGCGGTGGCTACACCTTC,CAISDGKGGGGYTF
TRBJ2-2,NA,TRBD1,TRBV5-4,TGTGCCAGCAGGACAGGGGGCACCGGGGAGCTGTTTTTT,CASRTGGTGELFF
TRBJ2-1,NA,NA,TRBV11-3,TGTGCCAGCAGCTTAGGGCAGAACAATGAGCAGTTCTTC,CASSLGQNNEQFF
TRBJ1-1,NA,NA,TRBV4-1,TGCGCCAGCAGTCAAGACCCGGTCCAGGGAAGGGGGTTACGAGGAGCGAACACTGAAGCTTTCTTT,CASSQDPVQGRGLRGANTEAFF
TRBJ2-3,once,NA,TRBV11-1,TGTGCCAGCAGCTTAGTTCCAAACAGGCCAGATACGCAGTATTTT,CASSLVPNRPDTQYF
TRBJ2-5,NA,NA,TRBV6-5,TGTGCCAGCAGTTTGAACCAGCAAGAGACCCAGTACTTC,CASSLNQQETQYF
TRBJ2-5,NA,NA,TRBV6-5,TGTGCCAGCAGTTACGGGACTCCCCGTGAGACCCAGTACTTC,CASSYGTPRETQYF